This TCR beta chain was found in a study of early T cells in non-severe SARS-CoV-2 infection. Overall study findings and caveats: Database matching using VDJdb favored anti-spike CD8 responses, with private and CD4 specificities left missing.

The germline V gene has CDR1 SGHDT and CDR2 YYEEEE. The CDR3 is 13 amino acids. Between the trimmed V and J ends, which lost 2 bases and 0 bases, there was a span of 5 bases. TCRdb fed the 5' RACE reads into MiXCR, producing one record per CDR3 protein. The repertoire holds fewer than 40,000 distinct CDR3 sequences, over 4.5% seen once, with 4.8% in the top ten. The table lists this clonotype with many counts. Its antigen is unidentified. The sample was whole blood. The source is an adult who was a healthcare worker with PCR-confirmed SARS-CoV-2 infection or an uninfected control (not recorded which). This chain uses TRBV5-6 with TRBJ1-1, with no clear D. The DNA for the CDR3 is TGTGCCAGCAGCTTCGACATGAACACTGAAGCTTTCTTT. Its translation: CASSFDMNTEAFF.